This T cell receptor beta chain was sequenced during a study of persistence of HIV-infected CD4 T cells. The V gene end was trimmed by 5 bases and the J gene end by 5 bases; junction bases not matched to a gene: 7. Germline CDR1 reads SGHVS; CDR2 reads FQNEAQ. This CDR3 comprises 15 residues. The libraries were made with immunoSEQ version 4 in survey mode. TCRdb's copy holds only in-frame clones and misses some; the assay was immunoSEQ multiplex PCR. The sample comprises some 13,000 clones, about three fifths of which are singletons, and less than 9% rests with the top ten. Overlapping HIV-1 Gag 15-mer peptides at 1 ug per peptide per mL were used. CD4+ T cells upregulating both CD40 ligand and CD69 were sorted as responding cells. About this clone: Its target is unknown.

The material sequenced was CD4+ T cells sorted from PBMCs after 18-hour stimulation, taken from a patient who received antiretroviral therapy. The sequence was collected from an adult man with HIV who was CMV-seropositive. The chain is built from TRBV7-8 and TRBJ2-2; 8 nucleotides match TRBD1. The CDR3 region has the DNA TGTGCCAGCAGCCTCGACAGGGGAAGGACCGGGGAGCTGTTTTTT. This codes for CASSLDRGRTGELFF. The full variable domain, with the rest looked up from reference TRBV7-8 and TRBJ2-2, is GAGVSQSPRYKVAKRGQDVALRCDPISGHVSLFWYQQALGQGPEFLTYFQNEAQLDKSGLPSDRFFAERPEGSVSTLKIQRTQQEDSAVYLCASSLDRGRTGELFFGEGSRLTVL.